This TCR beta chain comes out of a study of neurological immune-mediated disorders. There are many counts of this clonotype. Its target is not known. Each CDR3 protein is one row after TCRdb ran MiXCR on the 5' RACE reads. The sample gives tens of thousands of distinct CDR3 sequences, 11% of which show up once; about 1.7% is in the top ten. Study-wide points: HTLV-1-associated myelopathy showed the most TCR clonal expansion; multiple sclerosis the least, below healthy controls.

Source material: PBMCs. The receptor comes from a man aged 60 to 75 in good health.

The CDR3, as DNA: TGTGCCAGCACCTCCTCCCGGGGGGCGAATTCACCCCTCCACTTT. Its translation: CASTSSRGANSPLHF. The genes are TRBV28 and TRBJ1-6; TRBD1 might be the D (6 bases). Trimming removed 7 bases at V and 7 bases at J, with 17 bases between. From germline, CDR1 is MDHEN and CDR2 SYDVKM. The CDR3 loop spans 15 amino acids. Supplemented by reference TRBV28 and TRBJ1-6, the full variable domain reads DVKVTQSSRYLVKRTGEKVFLECVQDMDHENMFWYRQDPGLGLRLIYFSYDVKMKEKGDIPEGYSVSREKKERFSLILESASTNQTSMYLCASTSSRGANSPLHFGNGTRLTVT.